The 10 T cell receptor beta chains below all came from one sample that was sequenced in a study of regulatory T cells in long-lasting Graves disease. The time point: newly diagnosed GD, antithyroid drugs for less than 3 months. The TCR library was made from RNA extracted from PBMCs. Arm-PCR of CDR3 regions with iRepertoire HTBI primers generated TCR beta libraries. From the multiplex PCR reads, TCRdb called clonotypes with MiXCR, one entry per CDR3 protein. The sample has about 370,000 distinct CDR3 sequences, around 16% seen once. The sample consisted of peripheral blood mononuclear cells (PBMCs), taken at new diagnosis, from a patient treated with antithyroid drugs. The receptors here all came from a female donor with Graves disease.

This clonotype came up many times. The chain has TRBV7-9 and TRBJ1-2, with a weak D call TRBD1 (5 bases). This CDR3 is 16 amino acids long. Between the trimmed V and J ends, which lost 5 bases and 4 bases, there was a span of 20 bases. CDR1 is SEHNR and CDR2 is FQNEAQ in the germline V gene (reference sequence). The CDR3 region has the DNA TGTGCCAGCAGCCCGACCGGGACGGACGTAATCTATGGCTACACCTTC. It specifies CASSPTGTDVIYGYTF.

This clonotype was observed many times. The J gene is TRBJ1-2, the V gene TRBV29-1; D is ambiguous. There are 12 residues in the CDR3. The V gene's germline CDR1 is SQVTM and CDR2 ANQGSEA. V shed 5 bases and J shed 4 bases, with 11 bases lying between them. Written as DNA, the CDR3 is TGCAGCGTTACCGGACTCGGCTATGGCTACACCTTC. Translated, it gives CSVTGLGYGYTF.

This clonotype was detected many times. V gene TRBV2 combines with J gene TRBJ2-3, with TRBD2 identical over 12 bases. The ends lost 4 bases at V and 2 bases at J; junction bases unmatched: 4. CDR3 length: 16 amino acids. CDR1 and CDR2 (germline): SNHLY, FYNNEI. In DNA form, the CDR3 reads TGTGCCAGCAGTGGTCCTAGCGGGAGGGTCACAGATACGCAGTATTTT. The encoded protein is CASSGPSGRVTDTQYF.

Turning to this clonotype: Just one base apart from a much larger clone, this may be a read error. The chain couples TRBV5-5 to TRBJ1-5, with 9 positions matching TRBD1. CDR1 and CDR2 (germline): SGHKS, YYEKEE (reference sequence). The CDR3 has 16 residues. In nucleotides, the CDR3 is TGTGTCAGCAGCGACGGACAGGGGAGCAGCAATCAGCCCCAGCATTTT. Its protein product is CVSSDGQGSSNQPQHF.

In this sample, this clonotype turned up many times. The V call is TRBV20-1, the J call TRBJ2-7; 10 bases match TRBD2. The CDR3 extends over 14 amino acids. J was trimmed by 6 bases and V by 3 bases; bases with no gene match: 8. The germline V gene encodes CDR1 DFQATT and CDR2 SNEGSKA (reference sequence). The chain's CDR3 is CSARGSGGAGEQYF. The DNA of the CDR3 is TGCAGTGCTAGGGGGAGCGGGGGGGCCGGCGAGCAGTACTTC.

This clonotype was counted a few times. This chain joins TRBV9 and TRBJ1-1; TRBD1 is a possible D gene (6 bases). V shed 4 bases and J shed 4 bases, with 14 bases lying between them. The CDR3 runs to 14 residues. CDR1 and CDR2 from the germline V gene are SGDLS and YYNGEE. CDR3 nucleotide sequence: TGTGCCAGCAGCCCGAGGGGGTATGGCACTGAAGCTTTCTTT. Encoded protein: CASSPRGYGTEAFF.

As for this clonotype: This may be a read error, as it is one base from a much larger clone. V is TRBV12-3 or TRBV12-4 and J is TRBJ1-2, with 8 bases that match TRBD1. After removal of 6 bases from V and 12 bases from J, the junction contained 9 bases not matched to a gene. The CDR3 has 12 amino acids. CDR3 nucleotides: TGTGCCAGCAGAAGGACAGGGCGCGGCCACACCTTC. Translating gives CASRRTGRGHTF.

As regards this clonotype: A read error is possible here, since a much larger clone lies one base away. The CDR3 loop reads CVSSGDGWGDQPQHF. In DNA, the CDR3 is TGTGTCAGCAGTGGGGACGGCTGGGGCGATCAGCCCCAGCATTTT. The chain links TRBV5-8 to TRBJ1-5; tentatively, D is TRBD1 (5 bases). Germline V lookup: CDR1 SGHTS, CDR2 YDEGEE. This CDR3 is 15 amino acids long.

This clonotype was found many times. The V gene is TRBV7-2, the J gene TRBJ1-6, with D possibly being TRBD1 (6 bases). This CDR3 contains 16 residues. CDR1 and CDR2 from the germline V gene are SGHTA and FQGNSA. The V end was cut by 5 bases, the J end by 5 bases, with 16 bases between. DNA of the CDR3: TGTGCCAGCAGCCTGAGGGGGGGGCTGAATAATTCACCCCTCCACTTT. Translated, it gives CASSLRGGLNNSPLHF.

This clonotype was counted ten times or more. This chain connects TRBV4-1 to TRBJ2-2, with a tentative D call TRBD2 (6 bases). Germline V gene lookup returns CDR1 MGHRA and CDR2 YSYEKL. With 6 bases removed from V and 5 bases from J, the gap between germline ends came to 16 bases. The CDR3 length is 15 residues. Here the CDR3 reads CASSSGVSGTGELFF. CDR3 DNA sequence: TGCGCCAGCAGTTCGGGAGTTAGTGGTACCGGGGAGCTGTTTTTT.